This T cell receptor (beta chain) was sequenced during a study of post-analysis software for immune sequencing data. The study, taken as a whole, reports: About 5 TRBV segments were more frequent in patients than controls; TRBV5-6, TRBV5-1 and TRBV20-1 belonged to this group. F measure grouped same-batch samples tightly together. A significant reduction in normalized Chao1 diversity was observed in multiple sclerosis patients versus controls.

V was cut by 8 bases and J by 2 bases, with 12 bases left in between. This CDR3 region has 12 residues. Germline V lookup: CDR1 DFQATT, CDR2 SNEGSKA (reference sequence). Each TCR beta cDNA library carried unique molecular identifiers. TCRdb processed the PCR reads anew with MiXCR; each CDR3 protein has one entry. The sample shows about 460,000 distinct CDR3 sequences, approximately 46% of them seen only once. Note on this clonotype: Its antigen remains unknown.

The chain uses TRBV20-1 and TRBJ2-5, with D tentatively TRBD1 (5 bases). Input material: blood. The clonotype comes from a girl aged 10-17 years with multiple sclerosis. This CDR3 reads CSWGRGQETQYF. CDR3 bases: TGCAGTTGGGGAAGGGGACAAGAGACCCAGTACTTC.